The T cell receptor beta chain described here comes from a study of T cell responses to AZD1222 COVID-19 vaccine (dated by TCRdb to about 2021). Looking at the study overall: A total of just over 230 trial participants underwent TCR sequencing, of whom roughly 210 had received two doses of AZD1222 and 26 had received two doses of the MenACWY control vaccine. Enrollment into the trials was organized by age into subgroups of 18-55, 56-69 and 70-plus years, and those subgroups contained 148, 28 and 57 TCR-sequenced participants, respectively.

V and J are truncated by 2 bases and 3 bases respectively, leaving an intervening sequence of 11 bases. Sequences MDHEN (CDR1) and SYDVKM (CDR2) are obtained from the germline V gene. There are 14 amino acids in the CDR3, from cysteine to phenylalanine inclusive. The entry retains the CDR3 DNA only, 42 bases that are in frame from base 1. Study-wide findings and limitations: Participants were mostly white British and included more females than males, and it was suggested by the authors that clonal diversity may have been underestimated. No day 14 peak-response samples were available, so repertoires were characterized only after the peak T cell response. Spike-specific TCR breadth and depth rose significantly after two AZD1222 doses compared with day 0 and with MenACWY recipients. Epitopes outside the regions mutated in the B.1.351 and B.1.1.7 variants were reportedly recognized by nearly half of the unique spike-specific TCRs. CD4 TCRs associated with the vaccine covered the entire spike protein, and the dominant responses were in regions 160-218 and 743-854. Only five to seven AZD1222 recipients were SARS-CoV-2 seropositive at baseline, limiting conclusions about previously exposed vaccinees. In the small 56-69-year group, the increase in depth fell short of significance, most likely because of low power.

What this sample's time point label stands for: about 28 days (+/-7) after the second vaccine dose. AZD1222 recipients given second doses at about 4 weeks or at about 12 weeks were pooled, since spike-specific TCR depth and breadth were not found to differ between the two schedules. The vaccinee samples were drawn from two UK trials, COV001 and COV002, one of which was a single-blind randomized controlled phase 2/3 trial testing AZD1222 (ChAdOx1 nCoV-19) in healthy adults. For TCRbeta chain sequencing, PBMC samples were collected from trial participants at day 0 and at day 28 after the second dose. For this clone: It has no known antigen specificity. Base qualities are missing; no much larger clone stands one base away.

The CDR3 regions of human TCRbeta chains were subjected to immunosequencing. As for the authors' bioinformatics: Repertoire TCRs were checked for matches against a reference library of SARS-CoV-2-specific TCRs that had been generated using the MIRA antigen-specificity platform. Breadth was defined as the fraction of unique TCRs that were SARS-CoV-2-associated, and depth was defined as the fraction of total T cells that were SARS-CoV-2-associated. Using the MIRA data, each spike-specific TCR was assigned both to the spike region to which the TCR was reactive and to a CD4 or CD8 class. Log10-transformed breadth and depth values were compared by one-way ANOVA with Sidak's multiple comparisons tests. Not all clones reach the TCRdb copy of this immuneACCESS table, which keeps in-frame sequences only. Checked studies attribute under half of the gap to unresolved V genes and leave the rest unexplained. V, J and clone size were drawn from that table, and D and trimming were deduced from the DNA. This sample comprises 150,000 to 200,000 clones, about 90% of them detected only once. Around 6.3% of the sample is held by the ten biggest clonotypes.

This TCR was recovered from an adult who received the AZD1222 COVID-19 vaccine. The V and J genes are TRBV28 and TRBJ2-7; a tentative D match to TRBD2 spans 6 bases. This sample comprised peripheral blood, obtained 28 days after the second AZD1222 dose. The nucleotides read TGTGCCAGCAGTTTAGGAGGGAGCAACTACGAGCAGTACTTC. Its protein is CASSLGGSNYEQYF.